One and the same sample provided the 17 T cell receptor beta chains below, sequenced in a study of CD8+CD57+ T cells in acquired aplastic anemia. Patients chosen for sequencing had CD8+CD57+ cells that had expanded, as shown by flow cytometry. Template material for TCR beta VDJ and CDR3 profiling consisted of genomic DNA. One entry per CDR3 protein results from TCRdb running MiXCR on the reads. Of 150,000 to 200,000 distinct CDR3 sequences listed, 40% to 55% are singletons. The material sequenced was sorted CD4+, CD8+, or CD8+CD57+ T cells (not recorded which) from PBMCs. These receptors were obtained from a human donor with aplastic anemia.

DNA of the CDR3: TGTGCCAGCAGCCCCGCGGGAGCATGGGTAGACGAGCAGTACTTC. Encoded protein: CASSPAGAWVDEQYF. The chain recombines TRBV7-2 with TRBJ2-7, with 7 bases fitting TRBD2. The CDR3 extends over 15 amino acids. With V trimmed by 5 bases and J by 5 bases, 12 bases remained unmatched. The V gene's germline CDR1 is SGHTA and CDR2 FQGNSA.

This clonotype was found many times. The rearrangement joins TRBV19 to TRBJ2-5, with TRBD2 as a possible D gene (7 bases). Germline V gene data show CDR1 as LNHDA and CDR2 as SQIVND (reference sequence). CDR3 length equals 13 residues. With 6 bases removed from V and 4 bases from J, the gap between germline ends came to 12 bases. The CDR3 DNA reads as TGTGCCAGTAGGGGGGGGCCGGGAGAGACCCAGTACTTC. This encodes CASRGGPGETQYF.

This clonotype was detected ten times or more. This sequence joins TRBV6-1 and TRBJ1-2; weak D call: TRBD1 (5 bases). Germline V gives CDR1 MNHNS, CDR2 SASEGT. The CDR3 is 13 residues long. Between the trimmed V and J ends, which lost 5 bases and 11 bases, there was a span of 18 bases. CDR3 DNA sequence: TGTGCCAGCAGTAAACAAGCCGGGGAGGGGTACACCTTC. It yields the protein CASSKQAGEGYTF.

This clonotype was detected ten times or more. The chain has TRBV6-4 and TRBJ2-1; 11 positions agree with TRBD2. Germline CDR1 and CDR2: MRHNA and SNTAGT. CDR3 length equals 15 residues. V shed 5 bases and J 3 bases; nucleotides not matched to a gene: 3. The CDR3 here is CASSPGTSGYNEQFF. Here the CDR3 DNA reads TGTGCCAGCAGTCCCGGGACTAGCGGCTACAATGAGCAGTTCTTC.

The rearrangement uses TRBV19 and TRBJ2-4, with D maybe TRBD1 (8 bases). This CDR3 contains 14 residues. CDR1 is LNHDA and CDR2 is SQIVND in the germline V gene (reference sequence). The germline V and J ends were trimmed by 3 bases and 8 bases, with 14 bases remaining between them. The CDR3 DNA reads as TGTGCCAGTAGTATTGGACAGGGAGGGGACATTCAGTACTTC. It is translated as CASSIGQGGDIQYF.

This clonotype was recorded a few times. The rearrangement uses TRBV7-6 and TRBJ2-1; D ambiguous. Germline V gene data show CDR1 as SGHVS and CDR2 as FNYEAQ. This CDR3 region has 12 residues. V gave up 0 bases and J gave up 5 bases, with 2 bases separating them. For the CDR3, the DNA is TGTGCCAGCAGCTTAGCGAACAATGAGCAGTTCTTC. This encodes CASSLANNEQFF.

This clonotype was counted a single time. This sequence joins TRBV9 and TRBJ2-1; D is possibly TRBD2 (5 bases). Germline V CDR1 and CDR2: SGDLS, YYNGEE. The CDR3 totals 14 residues. Trimming removed 2 bases at V and 5 bases at J, with 11 bases between. CDR3 nucleotides: TGTGCCAGCAGCGTCCCCACTAGGGACAATGAGCAGTTCTTC. It is translated as CASSVPTRDNEQFF.

This clonotype was recorded many times. The chain combines TRBV2 with TRBJ1-5; D is uncertain. This CDR3 spans 15 amino acids. CDR1 is SNHLY, CDR2 FYNNEI, per germline. Trimming shortened V by 8 bases and J by 0 bases, and 14 bases separated the two germline ends. CDR3 protein: CASWPGDGSNQPQHF. The DNA of the CDR3 is TGTGCCAGCTGGCCTGGTGACGGTAGCAATCAGCCCCAGCATTTT.

This clonotype has at least ten counts. V and J are TRBV10-3 and TRBJ1-1, with no clear D. This CDR3 has 13 amino acids. From germline, CDR1 is ENHRY and CDR2 SYGVKD. V was shortened by 6 bases and J by 0 bases, with 8 bases between the two germline ends. The CDR3 DNA is TGTGCCATCAGACCGTCTATGAACACTGAAGCTTTCTTT. It is translated as CAIRPSMNTEAFF.

Ten or more counts support this clonotype. The V gene is TRBV7-9, the J gene TRBJ2-1; TRBD1 aligns across 9 bases. V lost 10 bases and J lost 3; bases outside the gene matches: 16. The CDR3 covers 17 residues. Germline CDR1 SEHNR, CDR2 FQNEAQ (reference sequence). For the CDR3, the DNA is TGTGCCACCTTCCGAACATTGACAGGGGGAGGCTACAATGAGCAGTTCTTC. This encodes CATFRTLTGGGYNEQFF.

The chain links TRBV10-2 to TRBJ2-1; D is ambiguous. V lost 7 bases, J lost 8 bases, and 15 bases lay in between. CDR1 WSHSY and CDR2 SAAADI come from the germline V gene. The CDR3 consists of 13 residues. Here the CDR3 reads CASIRVSGDEQFF. The CDR3 DNA follows: TGCGCCAGCATTAGGGTCTCAGGCGATGAGCAGTTCTTC.

The chain carries TRBV10-3 and TRBJ1-6; D perhaps matches TRBD1 (6 bases). V dropped 6 bases and J dropped 5 bases, with 11 bases sitting between them. The germline V gene has CDR1 ENHRY and CDR2 SYGVKD. This CDR3 contains 14 residues. The CDR3 DNA sequence: TGTGCCATCAGGGCAGGGGACAATAATTCACCCCTCCACTTT. It translates to CAIRAGDNNSPLHF.

The rearrangement uses TRBV7-9 and TRBJ2-3, with a tentative D call TRBD2 (6 bases). CDR3 length: 13 amino acids. Germline V gene data show CDR1 as SEHNR and CDR2 as FQNEAQ (reference sequence). The V end lost 5 bases, the J end lost 0 bases, and 6 bases lay between the germline ends. The DNA for the CDR3 is TGTGCCAGCAGCGCGGGGAGCACAGATACGCAGTATTTT. Its protein is CASSAGSTDTQYF.

This clonotype has at least ten counts. J is TRBJ2-7 and V is TRBV5-5; weak D call: TRBD1 (6 bases). This CDR3 spans 15 amino acids. V gave up 0 bases and J gave up 2 bases, with 12 bases separating them. Germline V gene sequence: CDR1 SGHKS, CDR2 YYEKEE (reference sequence). The CDR3 nucleotides read TGTGCCAGCAGCTTGGCTGCGACAGGCGCCTACGAGCAGTACTTC. Its protein is CASSLAATGAYEQYF.

This clonotype was picked up many times. The V and J genes are TRBV5-1 and TRBJ1-2; 7 nucleotides match TRBD1. The V gene's germline CDR1 is SGHRS and CDR2 YFSETQ. V shed 4 bases and J 8 bases; nucleotides not matched to a gene: 8. The CDR3 has 13 amino acids. The CDR3 spells CASSPGQVVGYTF. The CDR3 region has the DNA TGCGCCAGCAGCCCAGGACAGGTAGTAGGCTACACCTTC.

This clonotype was seen only once. V gene TRBV20-1 combines with J gene TRBJ2-7; 7 bases match TRBD1. This CDR3 comprises 14 residues. Germline lookup yields CDR1 DFQATT and CDR2 SNEGSKA (reference sequence). The junction had 11 bases not matched to a gene; V was cut back by 2 bases and J by 7 bases. The CDR3 sequence: CSARRGQNTGEQYF. The CDR3 DNA follows: TGCAGTGCTAGAAGGGGACAGAACACCGGGGAGCAGTACTTC.

Ten or more counts support this clonotype. The gene calls are TRBV5-1 and TRBJ2-5, with D perhaps matching TRBD1 (5 bases). From germline, CDR1 is SGHRS and CDR2 YFSETQ. The CDR3 consists of 14 residues. The V gene lost 1 base and the J gene lost 3 bases, with 10 bases spanning the gap. CDR3 in DNA: TGCGCCAGCAGCTTGATGGGGCGAGAAGAGACCCAGTACTTC. Translation: CASSLMGREETQYF.